The 22 T cell receptor beta chains presented below share a single source sample, sequenced in a study of T cells in Graves' hyperthyroidism and ophthalmopathy. RNA transcripts were the template for amplifying TCR beta CDR3 regions. The TCR CDR3 was amplified in a first-round RT-PCR using the HTBI primer set. TCRdb re-analysed the multiplex PCR reads in MiXCR, keeping a single row per CDR3 protein. The profile covers roughly 250,000 distinct CDR3 sequences, with roughly 17% appearing a single time and 28% taken by the ten largest. Sequencing input: blood. The origin of the receptors is a woman aged 18-35 years with Graves' ophthalmopathy.

This clonotype was recorded at least ten times. The rearrangement joins TRBV20-1 to TRBJ2-3; TRBD2 agrees at 7 bases. The CDR3 is 15 residues long. V lost 3 bases and J lost 0; bases outside the gene matches: 6. Germline CDR1 DFQATT, CDR2 SNEGSKA (reference sequence). CDR3: CSASRQRGSTDTQYF. Here the CDR3 DNA reads TGCAGTGCTAGTCGGCAGCGGGGAAGCACAGATACGCAGTATTTT.

This clonotype has ten or more counts. CDR3 coding DNA: TGTGCCTGGAGCGCCGACAGGGTGGGGGAAAAACTGTTTTTT. Protein product: CAWSADRVGEKLFF. This chain connects TRBV30 to TRBJ1-4; TRBD1 aligns across 7 bases. The germline CDR1 and CDR2 sequences are GTSNPN and SVGIG (reference sequence). The CDR3 consists of 14 residues. After removal of 3 bases from V and 8 bases from J, the junction contained 9 bases not matched to a gene.

This clonotype has a count of ten or more. The V gene is TRBV7-6, the J gene TRBJ2-6; tentatively, D is TRBD1 (6 bases). Trimming pared 5 bases from V and 2 bases from J, leaving 25 bases between. The CDR3 is 20 amino acids. Germline values: CDR1 SGHVS, CDR2 FNYEAQ. As DNA, the CDR3 is TGTGCCAGCAGCACTAGACAGGAAAATTTCCCCATCACTGGGGCCAACGTCCTGACTTTC. Protein: CASSTRQENFPITGANVLTF.

In regard to this clonotype: This sequence may be a read error, since a much larger clone differs from it by one base. V gene TRBV6-1 combines with J gene TRBJ2-3; no firm D call. CDR1 and CDR2 from the germline V gene are MNHNS and SASEGT. This CDR3 contains 16 residues. DNA for the CDR3: TGTGCCGGCAGTCCCGGGTCTAGGGCAAGCACAGATACGCAGTATTTT. Translation gives CAGSPGSRASTDTQYF.

There are many counts of this clonotype. J is TRBJ2-7 and V is TRBV18; 9 bases are shared with TRBD1. Germline loops: CDR1 KGHSH, CDR2 LQKENI. The CDR3 has 14 residues. After removal of 3 bases from V and 6 bases from J, the junction contained 6 bases not matched to a gene. CDR3 protein: CASSPTRDRVEQYF. The CDR3 DNA reads as TGTGCCAGCTCACCGACCCGGGACAGGGTCGAGCAGTACTTC.

This clonotype was detected ten times or more. This chain links TRBV13 with TRBJ1-1; 7 bases align to TRBD1. The J segment lost 3 bases and the V segment lost 4 bases, leaving 8 bases of the junction unmatched. The CDR3 has 15 amino acids. The germline V gene has CDR1 PRHDT and CDR2 FYEKMQ (reference sequence). The CDR3 sequence: CASSSRQGGDTEAFF. The CDR3 nucleotides read TGTGCCAGCAGCTCCCGACAGGGAGGGGACACTGAAGCTTTCTTT.

This clonotype was observed at least ten times. The chain has TRBV2 and TRBJ2-1; 12 nucleotides line up with TRBD2. Per germline, CDR1 SNHLY and CDR2 FYNNEI. This CDR3 spans 12 amino acids. Trimming took 7 bases from V and 15 from J; bases not matched to a gene: 7. The CDR3: CASNRLAGVPFF. In DNA, the CDR3 is TGTGCCAGCAACCGACTAGCGGGAGTTCCGTTCTTC.

This clonotype has at least ten counts. The V call is TRBV4-3, the J call TRBJ2-7; 10 bases line up with TRBD2. This CDR3 region has 18 residues. With 2 bases clipped from V and 3 bases from J, the junction kept 13 bases outside the gene matches. Germline V gene data show CDR1 as LGHNA and CDR2 as YSLEER. CDR3 nucleotide sequence: TGCGCCAGCAGCCAAAGTCCCCCGGGACTAGCGTTCGTCTACGAGCAGTACTTC. Its protein is CASSQSPPGLAFVYEQYF.

At least ten counts were recorded for this clonotype. The gene calls are TRBV20-1 and TRBJ2-1; 10 bases line up with TRBD1. Germline V lookup: CDR1 DFQATT, CDR2 SNEGSKA (reference sequence). Losses at the gene ends were 5 bases for V and 7 bases for J; bases not matched to a gene: 8. The CDR3 runs 14 residues. The DNA of the CDR3 is TGCAGTGCTGTAACGGGACAGGGGTTGAATGAGCAGTTCTTC. Residues: CSAVTGQGLNEQFF.

This clonotype has a count of ten or more. At one end, the junction sequence differs from germline, possibly due to a read error. V and J are TRBV30 and TRBJ2-7, with 10 nucleotides matching TRBD1. Germline CDR1 is GTSNPN and CDR2 is SVGIG (reference sequence). The CDR3 spans 14 residues. Here the CDR3 reads CSLEGQGNSYEQYF. The DNA for the CDR3 is TGCAGCCTTGAGGGACAGGGGAACTCCTACGAGCAGTACTTC. Looking up the rest from reference TRBV30 and TRBJ2-7 gives the full variable domain: SQTIHQWPATLVQPVGSPLSLECTVEGTSNPNLYWYRQAAGRGLQLLFYSVGIGQISSEVPQNLSASRPQDRQFILSSKKLLLSDSGFYLCSLEGQGNSYEQYFGPGTRLTVT.

In this sample, this clonotype turned up many times. The chain employs TRBV6-1 and TRBJ1-2, with 8 bases matching TRBD1. The CDR3 has 15 residues. V shed 5 bases, J shed 6 bases, and the junction held 11 bases outside the gene matches. Germline V lookup: CDR1 MNHNS, CDR2 SASEGT. CDR3 nucleotides: TGTGCCAGCAGTACAGTAGACAGGGGTCCCGATGGCTACACCTTC. It encodes CASSTVDRGPDGYTF.

V usage is TRBV6-2 or TRBV6-3 and J usage is TRBJ1-1, with D tentatively TRBD1 (5 bases). V lost 3 bases to trimming and J lost 1 base, with 9 bases between them. Germline V gene data show CDR1 as MNHEY and CDR2 as SVGEGT. The CDR3 is made up of 14 amino acids. CDR3 protein: CASSYMGRNTEAFF. The CDR3 nucleotides are TGTGCCAGCAGTTATATGGGACGGAACACTGAAGCTTTCTTT.

This clonotype showed up many times. The gene calls are TRBV6-1 and TRBJ1-2; D uncertain. Germline V lookup: CDR1 MNHNS, CDR2 SASEGT. The CDR3 consists of 13 residues. Trimming took 0 bases from V and 3 from J, leaving 5 bases between them. CDR3 residues: CASSEAGYYGYTF. DNA of the CDR3: TGTGCCAGCAGTGAAGCAGGTTACTATGGCTACACCTTC.

This clonotype was detected many times. V is TRBV27 and J is TRBJ1-3; a possible D gene is TRBD1 (5 bases). Germline CDR1 and CDR2: MNHEY and SMNVEV (reference sequence). This CDR3 is 18 amino acids long. The V end was cut by 6 bases, the J end by 0 bases, with 21 bases between. DNA for the CDR3: TGTGCCAGCAGCCCAAGGGCATACAGGACCCGCTCTGGAAACACCATATATTTT. This translates into CASSPRAYRTRSGNTIYF.

The rearrangement uses TRBV14 and TRBJ2-7; 14 bases fit TRBD2. Germline CDR1 reads SGHDN; CDR2 reads FVKESK. This CDR3 region has 17 residues. V lost 4 bases and J lost 3; bases outside the gene matches: 8. The CDR3 here is CASSPRLAGGPIYEQYF. The DNA of the CDR3 is TGTGCCAGCAGCCCCCGACTAGCGGGAGGGCCTATCTACGAGCAGTACTTC.

The V call is TRBV27, the J call TRBJ2-7; a possible D gene is TRBD2 (7 bases). This CDR3 spans 15 amino acids. Trimming took off 2 bases at V and 2 bases at J, with 13 bases between the two ends. The germline CDR1 and CDR2 sequences are MNHEY and SMNVEV (reference sequence). CDR3 sequence: CASSLGGGAPYEQYF. CDR3 coding DNA: TGTGCCAGCAGTTTAGGTGGGGGGGCCCCCTACGAGCAGTACTTC.

Many counts were recorded for this clonotype. The chain combines TRBV10-3 with TRBJ2-7; D ambiguous. Germline CDR1 and CDR2: ENHRY and SYGVKD. The CDR3 covers 14 residues. V shed 3 bases and J shed 6 bases, with 15 bases lying between them. The CDR3 sequence is CAISEVGRLPEQYF. As DNA, the CDR3 is TGTGCCATCAGTGAAGTAGGGCGGCTTCCCGAGCAGTACTTC.

This clonotype was seen many times. This chain uses TRBV11-2 with TRBJ2-3; the match to TRBD2 covers 7 bases. This CDR3 is 15 amino acids long. V gave up 6 bases and J gave up 0 bases; unmatched junction bases: 6. Per the germline V gene, CDR1 is SGHAT and CDR2 is FQNNGV. Here the CDR3 DNA reads TGTGCCAGCAGAACGGGAGGTTGGAGCACAGATACGCAGTATTTT. The encoded protein is CASRTGGWSTDTQYF. Full variable domain (remainder filled in from reference TRBV11-2 and TRBJ2-3): EAGVAQSPRYKIIEKRQSVAFWCNPISGHATLYWYQQILGQGPKLLIQFQNNGVVDDSQLPKDRFSAERLKGVDSTLKIQPAKLEDSAVYLCASRTGGWSTDTQYFGPGTRLTVL.

This chain uses TRBV11-2 with TRBJ2-7, with 14 bases that match TRBD2. The CDR3 length is 19 residues. V lost 2 bases to trimming and J lost 6 bases; unmatched junction nucleotides: 15. Germline assignment: CDR1 SGHAT and CDR2 FQNNGV. CDR3 residues: CASSLNRLAGGPGAREQYF. For the CDR3, the DNA is TGTGCCAGCAGCTTAAATCGACTAGCGGGGGGGCCAGGAGCTCGCGAGCAGTACTTC.

In this sample, this clonotype turned up a few times. CDR3 loop: CASSPQSGGAGTDTQYF. CDR3 nucleotides: TGTGCCAGCAGCCCCCAGTCGGGGGGGGCCGGCACAGATACGCAGTATTTT. This sequence joins TRBV9 and TRBJ2-3, with TRBD2 identical over 8 bases. J lost 1 base, V lost 4 bases, and 11 bases had no gene match. The CDR3 is 17 residues long. CDR1 is SGDLS and CDR2 is YYNGEE in the germline V gene.

Points on this clonotype: Since a much larger clone is just one base distant, this may be a read error. The chain couples TRBV20-1 to TRBJ1-5; D unresolved. CDR1 and CDR2 from the germline V gene are DFQATT and SNEGSKA (reference sequence). The CDR3 loop spans 13 amino acids. The V gene lost 6 bases and the J gene lost 3 bases, with 12 bases spanning the gap. This CDR3 reads CSAIAVNNQPQHF. The CDR3 nucleotides read TGCAGTGCCATAGCAGTGAACAATCAGCCCCAGCATTTT.

This clonotype was recorded at least ten times. The chain uses TRBV5-6 and TRBJ2-1; D is possibly TRBD1 (6 bases). The CDR3 is made up of 12 amino acids. The V and J ends lost 1 base and 7 bases respectively, with 6 bases between them. Germline V gene lookup returns CDR1 SGHDT and CDR2 YYEEEE. In DNA form, the CDR3 reads TGTGCCAGCAGCTTGACAGGGAATGAGCAGTTCTTC. As protein: CASSLTGNEQFF.